The clone carrying this T cell receptor (beta chain) occurred a few times. No antigen is known for it. This entry comes from a study of T-cell memory formation after mild COVID-19. Whole-study findings and limits: Contracting clones from day 15 to 85 showed balanced CD4/CD8; later expanders favored CD4+.

TCRdb reprocessed the 5' RACE reads via MiXCR and lists one record per CDR3 protein. The sample has about 450,000 distinct CDR3 sequences, roughly a quarter seen once. V lost 0 bases and J 2 bases, leaving 9 bases between the germline ends. CDR3 length: 15 residues. Germline V CDR1 and CDR2: SGHRS, YFSETQ. The origin of this receptor is an adult woman who had mild COVID-19 (a few samples of this study predate the infection). Cell type and time point are not known. Material for sequencing was PBMCs or a T cell subset sorted from them (not recorded which). The gene calls are TRBV5-1 and TRBJ2-1; weak D call: TRBD1 (6 bases). In nucleotides, the CDR3 is TGCGCCAGCAGCTTGGAGGGGGTGGCCTACAATGAGCAGTTCTTC. The encoded protein is CASSLEGVAYNEQFF.